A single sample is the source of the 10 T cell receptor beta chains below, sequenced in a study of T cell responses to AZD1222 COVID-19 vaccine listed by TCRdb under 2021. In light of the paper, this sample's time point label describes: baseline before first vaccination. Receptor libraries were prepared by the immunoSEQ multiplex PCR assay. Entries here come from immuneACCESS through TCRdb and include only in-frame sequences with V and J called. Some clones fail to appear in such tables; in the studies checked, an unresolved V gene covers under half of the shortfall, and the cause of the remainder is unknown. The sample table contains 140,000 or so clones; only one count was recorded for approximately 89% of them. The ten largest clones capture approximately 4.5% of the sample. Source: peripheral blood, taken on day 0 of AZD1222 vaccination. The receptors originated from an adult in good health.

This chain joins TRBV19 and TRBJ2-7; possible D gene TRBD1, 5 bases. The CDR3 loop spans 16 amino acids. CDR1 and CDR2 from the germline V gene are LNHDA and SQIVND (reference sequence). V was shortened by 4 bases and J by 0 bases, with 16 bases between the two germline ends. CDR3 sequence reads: CASSSGQPHSSYEQYF. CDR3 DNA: TGTGCCAGTAGTAGCGGACAACCCCATTCCTCCTACGAGCAGTACTTC.

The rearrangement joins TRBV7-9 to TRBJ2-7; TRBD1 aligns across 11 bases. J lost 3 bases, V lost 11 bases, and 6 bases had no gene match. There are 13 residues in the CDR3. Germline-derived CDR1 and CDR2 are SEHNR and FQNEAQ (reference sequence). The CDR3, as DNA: TGTGCCTCCCGGACAGGGGGCCTCTACGAGCAGTACTTC. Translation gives CASRTGGLYEQYF.

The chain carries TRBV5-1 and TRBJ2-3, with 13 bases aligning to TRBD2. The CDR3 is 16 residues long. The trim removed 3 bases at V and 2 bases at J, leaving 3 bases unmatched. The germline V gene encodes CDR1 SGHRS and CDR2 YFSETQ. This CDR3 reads CASSSGLAGITDTQYF. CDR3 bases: TGCGCCAGCAGCTCGGGACTAGCGGGGATCACAGATACGCAGTATTTT.

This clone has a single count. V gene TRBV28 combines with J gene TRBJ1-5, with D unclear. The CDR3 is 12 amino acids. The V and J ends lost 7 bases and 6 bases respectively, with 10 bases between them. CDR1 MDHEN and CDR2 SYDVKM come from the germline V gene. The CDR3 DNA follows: TGTGCCAGCAACCTTAATCTTCAGCCCCAGCATTTT. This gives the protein CASNLNLQPQHF.

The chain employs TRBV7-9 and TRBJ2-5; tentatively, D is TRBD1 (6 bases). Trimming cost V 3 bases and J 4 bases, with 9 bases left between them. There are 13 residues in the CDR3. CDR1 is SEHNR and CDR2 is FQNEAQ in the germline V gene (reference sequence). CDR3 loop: CASSLARGETQYF. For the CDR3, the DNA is TGTGCCAGCAGCTTGGCCAGGGGAGAGACCCAGTACTTC.

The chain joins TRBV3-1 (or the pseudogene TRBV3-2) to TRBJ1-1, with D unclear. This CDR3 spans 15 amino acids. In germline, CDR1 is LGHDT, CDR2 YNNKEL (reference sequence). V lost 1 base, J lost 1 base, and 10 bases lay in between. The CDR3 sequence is CASSQVRGRNTEAFF. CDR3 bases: TGTGCCAGCAGCCAAGTACGAGGAAGGAACACTGAAGCTTTCTTT.

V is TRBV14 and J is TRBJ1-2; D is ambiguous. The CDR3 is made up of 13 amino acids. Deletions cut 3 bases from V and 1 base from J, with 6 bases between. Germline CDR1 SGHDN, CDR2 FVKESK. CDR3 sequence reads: CASSQQFNYGYTF. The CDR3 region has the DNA TGTGCCAGCAGCCAGCAATTTAACTATGGCTACACCTTC.

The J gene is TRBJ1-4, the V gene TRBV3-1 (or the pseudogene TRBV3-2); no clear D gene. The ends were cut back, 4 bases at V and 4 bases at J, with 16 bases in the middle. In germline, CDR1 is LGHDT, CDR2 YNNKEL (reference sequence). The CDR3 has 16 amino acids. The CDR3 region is CASSPQVPKSNEKLFF. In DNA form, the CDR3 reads TGTGCCAGCAGCCCCCAGGTACCGAAGAGTAATGAAAAACTGTTTTTT.

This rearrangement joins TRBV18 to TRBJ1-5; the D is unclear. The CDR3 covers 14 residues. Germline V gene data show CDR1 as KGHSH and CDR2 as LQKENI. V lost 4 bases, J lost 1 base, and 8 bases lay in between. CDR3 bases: TGTGCCAGCTCACGGGCTGGAAGCAATCAGCCCCAGCATTTT. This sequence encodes CASSRAGSNQPQHF.

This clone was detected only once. The CDR3 coding sequence is TGTGCCAGCAGTGGGGCCGCGGGAGGAGGGCCAGATACGCAGTATTTT. Amino acids: CASSGAAGGGPDTQYF. The genes are TRBV6-1 and TRBJ2-3; 8 nucleotides line up with TRBD2. The CDR3 contains 16 residues. Unmatched junction bases numbered 10, after V lost 4 bases and J lost 4 bases. Germline values: CDR1 MNHNS, CDR2 SASEGT.